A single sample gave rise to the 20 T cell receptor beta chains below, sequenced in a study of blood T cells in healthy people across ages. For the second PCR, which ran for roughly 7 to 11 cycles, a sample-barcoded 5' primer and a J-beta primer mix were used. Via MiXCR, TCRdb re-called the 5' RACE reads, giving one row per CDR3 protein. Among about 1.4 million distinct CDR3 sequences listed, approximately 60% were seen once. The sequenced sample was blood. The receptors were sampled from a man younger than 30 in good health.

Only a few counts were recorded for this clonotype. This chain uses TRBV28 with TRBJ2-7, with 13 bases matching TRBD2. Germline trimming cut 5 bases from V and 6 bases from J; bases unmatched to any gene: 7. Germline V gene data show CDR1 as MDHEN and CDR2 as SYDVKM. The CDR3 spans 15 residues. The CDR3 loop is CASSRTSGGIGEQYF. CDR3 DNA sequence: TGTGCCAGCAGTCGGACTAGCGGGGGAATTGGCGAGCAGTACTTC.

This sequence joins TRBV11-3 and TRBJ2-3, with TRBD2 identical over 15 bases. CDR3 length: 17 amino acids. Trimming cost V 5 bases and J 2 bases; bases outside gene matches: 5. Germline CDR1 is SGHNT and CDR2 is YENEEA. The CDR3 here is CASSRGTSGGPTDTQYF. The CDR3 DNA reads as TGTGCCAGCAGCCGCGGGACTAGCGGGGGGCCCACAGATACGCAGTATTTT.

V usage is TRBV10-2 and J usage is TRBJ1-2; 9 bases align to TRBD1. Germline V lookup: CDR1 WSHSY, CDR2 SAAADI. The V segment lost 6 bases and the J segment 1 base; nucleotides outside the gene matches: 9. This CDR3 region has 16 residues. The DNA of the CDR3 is TGCGCCAGCAGAAATACAGGGGGCCAGTTTAACTATGGCTACACCTTC. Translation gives CASRNTGGQFNYGYTF.

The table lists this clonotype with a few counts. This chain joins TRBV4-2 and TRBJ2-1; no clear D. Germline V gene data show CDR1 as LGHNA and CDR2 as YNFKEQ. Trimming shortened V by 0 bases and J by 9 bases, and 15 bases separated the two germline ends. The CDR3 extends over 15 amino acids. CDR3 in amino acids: CASSQDRTYEGEQFF. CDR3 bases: TGTGCCAGCAGCCAAGATCGTACTTATGAAGGTGAGCAGTTCTTC.

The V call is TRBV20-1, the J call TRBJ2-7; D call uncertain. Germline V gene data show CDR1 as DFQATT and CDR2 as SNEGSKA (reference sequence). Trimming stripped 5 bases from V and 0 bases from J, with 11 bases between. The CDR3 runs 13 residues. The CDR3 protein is CSARATNSYEQYF. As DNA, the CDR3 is TGCAGTGCTCGGGCGACGAACTCCTACGAGCAGTACTTC.

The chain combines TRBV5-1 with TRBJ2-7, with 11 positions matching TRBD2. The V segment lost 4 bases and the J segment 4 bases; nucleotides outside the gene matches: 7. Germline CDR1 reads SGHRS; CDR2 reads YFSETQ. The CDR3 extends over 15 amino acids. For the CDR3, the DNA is TGCGCCAGCAGCGAGGGACTAGCGGACACTTACGAGCAGTACTTC. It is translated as CASSEGLADTYEQYF.

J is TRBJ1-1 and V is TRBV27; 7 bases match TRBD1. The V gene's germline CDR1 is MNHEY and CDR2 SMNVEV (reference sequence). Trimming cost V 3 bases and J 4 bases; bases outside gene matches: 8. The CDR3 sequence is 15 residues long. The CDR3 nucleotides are TGTGCCAGCAGTTTTCCCCCTAGGGACAGCACTGAAGCTTTCTTT. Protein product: CASSFPPRDSTEAFF.

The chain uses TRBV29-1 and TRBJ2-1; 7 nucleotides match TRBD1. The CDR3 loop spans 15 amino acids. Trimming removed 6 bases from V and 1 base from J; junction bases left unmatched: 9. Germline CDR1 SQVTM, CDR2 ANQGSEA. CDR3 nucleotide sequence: TGCAGCGTGCAAACAGGGGAAAGGTCCTACAATGAGCAGTTCTTC. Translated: CSVQTGERSYNEQFF.

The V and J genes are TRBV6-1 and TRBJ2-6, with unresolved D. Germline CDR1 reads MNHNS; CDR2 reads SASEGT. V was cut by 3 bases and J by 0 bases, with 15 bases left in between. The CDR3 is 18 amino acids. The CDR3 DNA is TGTGCCAGCAGTGACCTCGATCAAGGCAGCTCTGGGGCCAACGTCCTGACTTTC. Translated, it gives CASSDLDQGSSGANVLTF.

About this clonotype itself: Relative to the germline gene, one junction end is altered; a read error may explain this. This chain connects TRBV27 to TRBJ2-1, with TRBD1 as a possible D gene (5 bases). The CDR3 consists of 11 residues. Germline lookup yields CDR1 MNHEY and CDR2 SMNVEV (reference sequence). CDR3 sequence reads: CAGSQGPEQFF. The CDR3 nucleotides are TGTGCCGGCAGTCAGGGCCCCGAGCAGTTCTTC.

CDR3 residues: CASSDPKGGALSYEQYF. The CDR3 nucleotides are TGCGCCAGCAGTGACCCAAAGGGGGGGGCCCTCTCCTACGAGCAGTACTTC. The J gene is TRBJ2-7, the V gene TRBV10-1, with D maybe TRBD2 (7 bases). Trimming stripped 3 bases from V and 0 bases from J, with 18 bases between. The CDR3 totals 17 residues. CDR1 and CDR2 from the germline V gene are WNHNN and SYGVQD (reference sequence).

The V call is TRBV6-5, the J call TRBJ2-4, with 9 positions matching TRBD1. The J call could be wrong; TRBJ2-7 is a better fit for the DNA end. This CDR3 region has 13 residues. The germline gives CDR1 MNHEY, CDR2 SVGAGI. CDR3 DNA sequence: TGTGCCAGCCACCGGGACAGGGACTACGAGCAGTACTTC. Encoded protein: CASHRDRDYEQYF.

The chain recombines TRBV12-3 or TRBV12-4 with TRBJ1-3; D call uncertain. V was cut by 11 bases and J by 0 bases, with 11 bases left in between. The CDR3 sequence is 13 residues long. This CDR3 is CAGSPSSGNTIYF. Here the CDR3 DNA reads TGTGCCGGATCGCCTAGCTCTGGAAACACCATATATTTT.

The CDR3 reads CASSHADRAGANVLTF. CDR3 DNA: TGTGCCAGCAGTCACGCCGACAGGGCTGGGGCCAACGTCCTGACTTTC. V usage is TRBV6-6 and J usage is TRBJ2-6, with 7 bases identical to TRBD1. Trimming removed 5 bases from V and 2 bases from J; junction bases left unmatched: 6. Germline V lookup: CDR1 MNHNY, CDR2 SVGAGI (reference sequence). This CDR3 spans 16 amino acids.

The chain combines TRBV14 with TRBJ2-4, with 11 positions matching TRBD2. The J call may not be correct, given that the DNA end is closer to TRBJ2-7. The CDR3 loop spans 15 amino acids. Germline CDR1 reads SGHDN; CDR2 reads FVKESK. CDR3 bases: TGTGCCAGCAGCCCAACTAGCGGGAGTTTCCACGAGCAGTACTTC. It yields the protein CASSPTSGSFHEQYF.

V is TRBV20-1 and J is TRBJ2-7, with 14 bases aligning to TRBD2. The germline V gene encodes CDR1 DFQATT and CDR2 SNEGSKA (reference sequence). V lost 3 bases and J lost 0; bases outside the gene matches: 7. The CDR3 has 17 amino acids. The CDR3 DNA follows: TGCAGTGCTAGCCCGGGACTAGCGGGGGAAACCTCCTACGAGCAGTACTTC. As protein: CSASPGLAGETSYEQYF.

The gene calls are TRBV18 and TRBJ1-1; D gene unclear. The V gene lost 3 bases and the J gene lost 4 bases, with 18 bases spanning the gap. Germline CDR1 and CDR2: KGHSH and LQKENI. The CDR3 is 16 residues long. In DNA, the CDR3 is TGTGCCAGCTCACCGTCCAAGGACCGTTCTGGCACTGAAGCTTTCTTT. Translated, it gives CASSPSKDRSGTEAFF.

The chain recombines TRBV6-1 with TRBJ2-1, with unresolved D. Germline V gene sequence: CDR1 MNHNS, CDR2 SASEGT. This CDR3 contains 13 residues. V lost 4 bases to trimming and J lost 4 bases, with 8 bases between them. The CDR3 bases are TGTGCCAGCAGTGGATCTATTTACAATGAGCAGTTCTTC. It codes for CASSGSIYNEQFF.

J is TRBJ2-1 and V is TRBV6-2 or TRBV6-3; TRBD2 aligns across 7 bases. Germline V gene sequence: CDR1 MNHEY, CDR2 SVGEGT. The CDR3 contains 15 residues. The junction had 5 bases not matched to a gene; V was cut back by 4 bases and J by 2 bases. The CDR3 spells CASSWGGRAYNEQFF. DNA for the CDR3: TGTGCCAGCAGTTGGGGGGGAAGGGCCTACAATGAGCAGTTCTTC.

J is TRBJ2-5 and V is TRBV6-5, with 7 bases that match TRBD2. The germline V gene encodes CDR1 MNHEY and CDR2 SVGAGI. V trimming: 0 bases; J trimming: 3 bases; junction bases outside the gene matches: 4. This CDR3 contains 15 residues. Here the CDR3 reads CASSYSPSGEETQYF. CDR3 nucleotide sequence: TGTGCCAGCAGTTACTCGCCTAGCGGAGAAGAGACCCAGTACTTC.